Given below is one TCR beta chain in context. These data come from a study of shared clonotypes between healthy human individuals. Study background: Donors had three CD4 naive, three CD4 memory, two CD8 naive and one CD8 memory plate apiece.

All the donors were Caucasian adults who lived in Nashville, Tennessee. This table comes from immunoSEQ multiplex PCR, and its TCRdb copy is limited to in-frame clones, with some not included. The sample lists roughly 1,500,000 clones, around 98.5% occurring once. The germline CDR1 and CDR2 sequences are MDHEN and SYDVKM. This CDR3 is built from 16 residues. The V segment lost 6 bases and the J segment 7 bases; nucleotides outside the gene matches: 11. Sequencing input: naive CD4+ T cells sorted from blood. Subset here: CD45RA+ positively selected. The sequence derives from a man aged 25-40 years in good health. The chain couples TRBV28 to TRBJ2-1; 11 nucleotides match TRBD2. CDR3 region: CASRFVGTSGHNEQFF. The CDR3 nucleotides are TGTGCCAGCAGGTTTGTTGGGACTAGCGGCCATAATGAGCAGTTCTTC.